These 15 T cell receptor beta chains originate from one sample sequenced in a study of shared clonotypes between healthy human individuals. Only in-frame clones appear in the TCRdb table, and some are missing; sequencing was by immunoSEQ multiplex PCR. The sample holds about half a million clones, 70% to 80% seen once. Material for sequencing was PBMCs. The origin of the receptors is a woman in her 40s in good health. Some clones in this sample may be carry-over from other donors' samples.

The chain uses TRBV20-1 and TRBJ1-6; the D gene is possibly TRBD1 (5 bases). V lost 5 bases and J lost 10, with 9 bases in between. The CDR3 consists of 11 residues. Germline-derived CDR1 and CDR2 are DFQATT and SNEGSKA (reference sequence). The DNA for the CDR3 is TGCAGTGCTGGGACTGGATCACCCCTCCACTTT. This translates into CSAGTGSPLHF.

The chain uses TRBV27 and TRBJ1-4; D is uncertain. V was clipped by 2 bases and J by 3 bases, with 7 bases between them. CDR1 is MNHEY, CDR2 SMNVEV, per germline (reference sequence). The CDR3 contains 14 residues. The CDR3 here is CASSLMGSNEKLFF. The CDR3 DNA reads TGTGCCAGCAGTTTAATGGGTTCTAATGAAAAACTGTTTTTT.

The rearrangement joins TRBV6-5 to TRBJ1-1; D is perhaps TRBD1 (6 bases). Trimming cost V 6 bases and J 9 bases, with 20 bases left between them. The CDR3 runs to 14 residues. CDR1 MNHEY and CDR2 SVGAGI come from the germline V gene. CDR3 amino acids: CASRLGQNSRQAFF. DNA of the CDR3: TGTGCCAGCAGACTCGGACAGAATAGTCGTCAAGCTTTCTTT.

About this clone itself: One base away lies a much larger clone, so this may be a sequencing read error. The genes are TRBV29-1 and TRBJ1-1, with D tentatively TRBD1 (5 bases). V lost 7 bases and J 11 bases, leaving 17 bases between the germline ends. Germline-derived CDR1 and CDR2 are SQVTM and ANQGSEA. The CDR3 contains 11 residues. CDR3 in DNA: TGCAGCGCGGACCGGGGGGGAACGGCTTTCTTT. This sequence encodes CSADRGGTAFF.

V is TRBV19 and J is TRBJ2-2; 13 nucleotides align to TRBD2. Germline assignment: CDR1 LNHDA and CDR2 SQIVND (reference sequence). V lost 5 bases, J lost 8 bases, and 8 bases stayed unmatched. This CDR3 comprises 16 residues. This CDR3 reads CASSSGTSGIPGELFF. CDR3 sequence (DNA): TGTGCCAGTAGTTCCGGGACTAGCGGGATTCCGGGGGAGCTGTTTTTT.

V usage is TRBV5-1 and J usage is TRBJ1-3; 7 positions match TRBD1. Trimming removed 2 bases from V and 0 bases from J; junction bases left unmatched: 2. This CDR3 region has 15 residues. CDR1 and CDR2 from the germline V gene are SGHRS and YFSETQ. Here the CDR3 DNA reads TGCGCCAGCAGCTTTACAGGGGTCTCTGGAAACACCATATATTTT. This gives the protein CASSFTGVSGNTIYF.

The chain has TRBV5-4 and TRBJ2-2, with no clear D. The V gene lost 4 bases and the J gene lost 4 bases, with 14 bases spanning the gap. The CDR3 loop spans 15 amino acids. Germline assignment: CDR1 SGHNT and CDR2 YYREEE (reference sequence). The CDR3 nucleotides read TGTGCCAGCAGCCTCCGGGCCGTTGCCACCGGGGAGCTGTTTTTT. It translates to CASSLRAVATGELFF.

This clone has just a few counts. This chain joins TRBV28 and TRBJ2-5; TRBD2 matches at 10 bases. This CDR3 contains 14 residues. The germline V gene encodes CDR1 MDHEN and CDR2 SYDVKM. J was trimmed by 1 base and V by 6 bases; bases with no gene match: 2. This CDR3 is CASRRTSGQETQYF. In nucleotides, the CDR3 is TGTGCCAGCAGGAGGACTAGCGGCCAAGAGACCCAGTACTTC. Combining the CDR3 with reference TRBV28 and TRBJ2-5 gives the whole variable domain DVKVTQSSRYLVKRTGEKVFLECVQDMDHENMFWYRQDPGLGLRLIYFSYDVKMKEKGDIPEGYSVSREKKERFSLILESASTNQTSMYLCASRRTSGQETQYFGPGTRLLVL.

This sequence joins TRBV28 and TRBJ2-7; D gene ambiguous. This CDR3 region has 13 residues. The germline CDR1 and CDR2 sequences are MDHEN and SYDVKM. Deletions cut 4 bases from V and 9 bases from J, with 16 bases between. The CDR3 bases are TGTGCCAGCAGTTCGCCCTCACTTGCTGGGCAGTACTTC. Translation gives CASSSPSLAGQYF.

CDR3 coding DNA: TGTGCCAGCAGTTTGACCGCCGCGGAGGGCGAGCAGTACTTC. It specifies CASSLTAAEGEQYF. The chain uses TRBV7-3 and TRBJ2-7; TRBD2 might be the D (6 bases). The CDR3 consists of 14 residues. Germline CDR1 is SGHTA and CDR2 is FQGTGA. Trimming cost V 6 bases and J 6 bases, with 18 bases left between them.

The chain recombines TRBV28 with TRBJ2-7, with D possibly being TRBD2 (6 bases). This CDR3 has 15 amino acids. The V gene lost 4 bases and the J gene lost 6 bases, with 19 bases spanning the gap. In germline, CDR1 is MDHEN, CDR2 SYDVKM. The CDR3 coding sequence is TGTGCCAGCAGTTCCCCATCCCGTCGGGGAGGCGAGCAGTACTTC. It encodes CASSSPSRRGGEQYF.

V and J are TRBV30 and TRBJ2-5; D is ambiguous. CDR1 and CDR2 from the germline V gene are GTSNPN and SVGIG (reference sequence). This CDR3 is built from 14 residues. V lost 1 base and J 4 bases, leaving 13 bases between the germline ends. The CDR3 protein is CAWSAGIAGETQYF. In DNA, the CDR3 is TGTGCCTGGAGTGCAGGAATAGCAGGAGAGACCCAGTACTTC.

There are a few counts of this clone. The chain links TRBV11-3 to TRBJ1-2, with D unresolved. The CDR3 totals 13 residues. Trimming cost V 2 bases and J 7 bases, with 11 bases left between them. The germline CDR1 and CDR2 sequences are SGHNT and YENEEA. The DNA for the CDR3 is TGTGCCAGCAGCTTAAAAATGGGGTTTGGCTACACCTTC. Its translation: CASSLKMGFGYTF.

The V call is TRBV2, the J call TRBJ2-3; TRBD2 matches 9 bases. The junction had 9 bases not matched to a gene; V was cut back by 4 bases and J by 4 bases. Per the germline V gene, CDR1 is SNHLY and CDR2 is FYNNEI. The CDR3 runs 16 residues. The CDR3 loop is CASSGGSGRISDTQYF. The CDR3, as DNA: TGTGCCAGCAGTGGGGGTAGCGGGAGAATATCAGATACGCAGTATTTT. The complete variable domain, with remaining parts taken from reference TRBV2 and TRBJ2-3, reads EPEVTQTPSHQVTQMGQEVILRCVPISNHLYFYWYRQILGQKVEFLVSFYNNEISEKSEIFDDQFSVERPDGSNFTLKIRSTKLEDSAMYFCASSGGSGRISDTQYFGPGTRLTVL.

The V call is TRBV10-3, the J call TRBJ1-3; D perhaps matches TRBD1 (6 bases). This CDR3 has 14 residues. Trimming shortened V by 3 bases and J by 8 bases, and 14 bases separated the two germline ends. The germline V gene encodes CDR1 ENHRY and CDR2 SYGVKD. CDR3 nucleotides: TGTGCCATCAGTGAACGGGGGGCCCGGTACACCATATATTTT. Its translation is CAISERGARYTIYF.